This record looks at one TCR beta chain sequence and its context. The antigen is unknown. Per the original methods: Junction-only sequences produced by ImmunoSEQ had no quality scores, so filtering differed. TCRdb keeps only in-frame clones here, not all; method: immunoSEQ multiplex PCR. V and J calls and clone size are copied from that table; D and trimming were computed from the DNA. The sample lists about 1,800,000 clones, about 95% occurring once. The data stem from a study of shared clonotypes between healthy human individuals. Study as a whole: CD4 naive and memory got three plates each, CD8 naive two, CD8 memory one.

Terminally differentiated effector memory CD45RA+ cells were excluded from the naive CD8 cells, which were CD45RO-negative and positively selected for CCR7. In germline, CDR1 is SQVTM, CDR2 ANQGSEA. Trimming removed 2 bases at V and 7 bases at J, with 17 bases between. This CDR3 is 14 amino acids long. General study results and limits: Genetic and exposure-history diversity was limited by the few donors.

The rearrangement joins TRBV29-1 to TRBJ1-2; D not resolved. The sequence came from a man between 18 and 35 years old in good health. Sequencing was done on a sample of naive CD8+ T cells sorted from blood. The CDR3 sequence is CSVEHGRNPFGYTF. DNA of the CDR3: TGCAGCGTTGAACATGGCAGGAACCCTTTTGGCTACACCTTC. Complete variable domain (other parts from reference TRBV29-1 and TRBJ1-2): SAVISQKPSRDICQRGTSLTIQCQVDSQVTMMFWYRQQPGQSLTLIATANQGSEATYESGFVIDKFPISRPNLTFSTLTVSNMSPEDSSIYLCSVEHGRNPFGYTFGSGTRLTVV.